A selection of T cell receptor beta chains follows, all from one sample in a study of human T cells and chemical hapten exposure. TCRdb itself ran the RACE reads through MiXCR, one entry per CDR3 protein. This table has approximately 340,000 distinct CDR3 sequences, around 7% appearing once. Material: whole blood, obtained in connection with sensitization to the hapten diphenylcyclopropenone (DPC). Source of these receptors: a woman aged 18-29 years with alopecia areata. Some clones in this sample may be carry-over from other donors' samples. Each CDR3 is given with its conserved first and last residue. Fields, in order: clone size, J gene, V gene, D gene, CDR3 DNA, CDR3 protein. A D gene is named only where the DNA matches it firmly. Size is omitted from some rows. Given values are once, few, many or a class for expanded clones.

. | TRBJ2-7 | TRBV18 | . | TGTGCCAGCTCACCACGAGGTACTCCCTACGAGCAGTACTTC | CASSPRGTPYEQYF
. | TRBJ1-6 | TRBV7-2 | . | TGTGCCAGCAGCTTAGTTTTCGCCAGGGCTGGTTCACCCCTCCACTTT | CASSLVFARAGSPLHF
few | TRBJ1-2 | TRBV12-3/TRBV12-4 | TRBD1 | TGTGCCAGCGGGACAGCACAGAACTATGGCTACACCTTC | CASGTAQNYGYTF
many | TRBJ2-7 | TRBV3-1 | . | TGTGCCAGCACCCCGAATGGCGGAGTGCAGTACTTC | CASTPNGGVQYF
. | TRBJ1-2 | TRBV9 | . | TGTGCCAGCAGCAACTCCTGGGGGGCAGATGGCTACACCTTC | CASSNSWGADGYTF
. | TRBJ2-3 | TRBV11-2 | . | TGTGCCAGCATTGACAGGTTGAAGAGCACAGATACGCAGTATTTT | CASIDRLKSTDTQYF
. | TRBJ1-1 | TRBV7-3 | . | TGTGCCAGCAGCTTAAACACTTTAACTGAAGCTTTCTTT | CASSLNTLTEAFF
many | TRBJ2-1 | TRBV5-1 | . | TGCGCCAGCAGCTTGGACGGAGGGTATGGGAATGAGCAGTTCTTC | CASSLDGGYGNEQFF
few | TRBJ2-7 | TRBV10-3 | . | TGTGCCATCAGTGAGAAGGGGGGCGACGAGCAGTACTTC | CAISEKGGDEQYF
few | TRBJ1-1 | TRBV12-3/TRBV12-4 | . | TGTGCCAGCAGTTTTCAGATGGGGAACACTGAAGCTTTCTTT | CASSFQMGNTEAFF
few | TRBJ1-2 | TRBV4-3 | TRBD1 | TGCGCCAGCAGCCCCGGGACAGGAAGTAACTATGGCTACACCTTC | CASSPGTGSNYGYTF
many | TRBJ2-1 | TRBV7-8 | . | TGTGCCAGCAGCTCCGGGGGATTCAATGAGCAGTTCTTC | CASSSGGFNEQFF
few | TRBJ1-2 | TRBV14 | . | TGTGCCAGCAGCCAAGACGTTTGGAATGGCTACACCTTC | CASSQDVWNGYTF
many | TRBJ2-5 | TRBV7-2 | . | TGTGCCAGCACCTCTCAAGAGACCCAGTACTTC | CASTSQETQYF
few | TRBJ1-5 | TRBV12-3/TRBV12-4 | . | TGTGCCAGCAGTTTAGTTGATCCGGGAGGTCAGCCCCAGCATTTT | CASSLVDPGGQPQHF
many | TRBJ2-6 | TRBV28 | . | TGTGCCAGCAGCCCCTGGGGGGAAAGTGGGGCCAACGTCCTGACTTTC | CASSPWGESGANVLTF
. | TRBJ2-1 | TRBV12-3/TRBV12-4 | TRBD2 | TGTGCCAGCAGTTCGACTAGCGGGGGTGAGCAGTTCTTC | CASSSTSGGEQFF
few | TRBJ2-3 | TRBV12-3/TRBV12-4 | . | TGTGCCAGCAGCTGGGGTACGAAATCCCCGACCCATACGCAGTATTTT | CASSWGTKSPTHTQYF
few | TRBJ2-4 | TRBV7-9 | TRBD2 | TGTGCCAGCAGCTTCCCCGGGAGGAAAAACATTCAGTACTTC | CASSFPGRKNIQYF
many | TRBJ1-6 | TRBV20-1 | TRBD1 | TGCAGTGCCTCCAGGGGGGCCTATAATTCACCCCTCCACTTT | CSASRGAYNSPLHF
few | TRBJ2-5 | TRBV6-2/TRBV6-3 | TRBD2 | TGTGCCAGCAGTTACGTTAGCGGGGGGCCCGATCTGACCCAGTACTTC | CASSYVSGGPDLTQYF
many | TRBJ2-3 | TRBV7-2 | TRBD1 | TGTGCCAGCAGTGGACAGGGTCCACACACAGATACGCAGTATTTT | CASSGQGPHTDTQYF
. | TRBJ1-6 | TRBV25-1 | . | TGTGCCAGCAGAGGAGGGGGGCAATCGGCACCCCTCCACTTT | CASRGGGQSAPLHF
. | TRBJ1-2 | TRBV7-3 | TRBD1 | TGTGCCAGCAGCCCCCGGGACAGGAGGGACGGCTACACCTTC | CASSPRDRRDGYTF
few | TRBJ1-4 | TRBV18 | TRBD1 | TGTGCCAGCTCACCGGACAGGGCCAGAAATGAAAAACTGTTTTTT | CASSPDRARNEKLFF
. | TRBJ1-2 | TRBV5-6 | . | TGTGCCAGCAGCTCCCCCCCGGGGGTCGTTAACTACACCTTC | CASSSPPGVVNYTF
few | TRBJ1-1 | TRBV7-9 | . | TGTGCCAGCAGCCTCCGCGAAGCTTTCTTT | CASSLREAFF
few | TRBJ2-2 | TRBV7-8 | TRBD2 | TGTGCCAGCAGCTTAGGAACTAGCGGGGGGGCAACCGGGGAGCTGTTTTTT | CASSLGTSGGATGELFF